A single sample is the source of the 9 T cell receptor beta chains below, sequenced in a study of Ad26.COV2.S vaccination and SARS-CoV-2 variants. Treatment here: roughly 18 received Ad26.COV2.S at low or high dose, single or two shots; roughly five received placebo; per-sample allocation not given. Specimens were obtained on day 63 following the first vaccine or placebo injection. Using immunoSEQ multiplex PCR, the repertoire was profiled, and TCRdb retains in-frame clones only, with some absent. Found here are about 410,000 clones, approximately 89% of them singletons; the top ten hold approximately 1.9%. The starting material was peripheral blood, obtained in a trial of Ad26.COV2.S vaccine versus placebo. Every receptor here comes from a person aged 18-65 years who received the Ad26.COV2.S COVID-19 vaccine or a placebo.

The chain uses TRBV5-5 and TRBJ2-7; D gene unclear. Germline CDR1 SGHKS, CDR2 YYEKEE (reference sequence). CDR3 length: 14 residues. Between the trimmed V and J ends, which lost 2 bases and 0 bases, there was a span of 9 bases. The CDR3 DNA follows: TGTGCCAGCAGCTTAGATCCCTTCTCCTACGAGCAGTACTTC. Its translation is CASSLDPFSYEQYF.

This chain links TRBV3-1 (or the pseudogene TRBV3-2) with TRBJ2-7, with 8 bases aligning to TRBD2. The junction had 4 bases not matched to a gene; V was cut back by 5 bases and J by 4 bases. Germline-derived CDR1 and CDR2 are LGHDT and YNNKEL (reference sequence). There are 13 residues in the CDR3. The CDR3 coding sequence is TGTGCCAGCAGCTACGGGACTAGATACGAGCAGTACTTC. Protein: CASSYGTRYEQYF.

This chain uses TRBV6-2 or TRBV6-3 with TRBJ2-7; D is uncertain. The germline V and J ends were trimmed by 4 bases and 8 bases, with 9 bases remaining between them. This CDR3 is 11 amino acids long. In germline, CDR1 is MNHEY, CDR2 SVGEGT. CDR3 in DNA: TGTGCCAGCAGTTCAGGCCCTCAGCAGTACTTC. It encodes CASSSGPQQYF.

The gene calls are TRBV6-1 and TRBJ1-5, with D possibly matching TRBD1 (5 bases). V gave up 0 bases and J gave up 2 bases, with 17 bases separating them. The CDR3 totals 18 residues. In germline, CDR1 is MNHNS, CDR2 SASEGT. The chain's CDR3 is CASSEARQPDWGNQPQHF. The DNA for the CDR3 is TGTGCCAGCAGTGAAGCGCGACAGCCTGACTGGGGCAATCAGCCCCAGCATTTT.

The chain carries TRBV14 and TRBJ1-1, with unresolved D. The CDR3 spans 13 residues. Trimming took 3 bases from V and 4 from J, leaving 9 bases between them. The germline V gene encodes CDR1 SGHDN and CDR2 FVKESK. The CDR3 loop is CASSQSVGTEAFF. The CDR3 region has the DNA TGTGCCAGCAGCCAGTCAGTAGGCACTGAAGCTTTCTTT.

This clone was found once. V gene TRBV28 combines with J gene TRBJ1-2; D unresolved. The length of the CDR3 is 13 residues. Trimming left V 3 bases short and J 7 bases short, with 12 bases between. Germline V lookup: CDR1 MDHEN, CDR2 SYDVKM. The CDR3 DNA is TGTGCCAGCAGTTTCAGACGGGGTAGTGGCTACACCTTC. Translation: CASSFRRGSGYTF.

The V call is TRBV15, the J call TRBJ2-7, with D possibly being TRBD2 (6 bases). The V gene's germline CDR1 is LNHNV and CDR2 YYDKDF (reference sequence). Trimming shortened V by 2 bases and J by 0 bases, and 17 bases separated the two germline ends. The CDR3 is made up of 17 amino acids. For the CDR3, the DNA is TGTGCCACCAGCAGATCCTTTAGCGGCAGGAGCTCCTACGAGCAGTACTTC. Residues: CATSRSFSGRSSYEQYF.

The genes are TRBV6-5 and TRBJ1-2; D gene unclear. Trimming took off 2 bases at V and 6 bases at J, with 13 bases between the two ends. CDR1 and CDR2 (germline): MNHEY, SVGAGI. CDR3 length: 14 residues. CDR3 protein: CASSYRPATDGYTF. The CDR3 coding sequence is TGTGCCAGCAGTTACCGACCAGCAACTGATGGCTACACCTTC.

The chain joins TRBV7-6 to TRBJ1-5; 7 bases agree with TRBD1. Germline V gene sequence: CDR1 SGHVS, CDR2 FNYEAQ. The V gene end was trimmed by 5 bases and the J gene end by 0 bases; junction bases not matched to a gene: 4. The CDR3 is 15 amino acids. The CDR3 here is CASSVRQGSNQPQHF. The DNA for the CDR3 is TGTGCCAGCAGCGTACGACAGGGTAGCAATCAGCCCCAGCATTTT.